The source of this T cell receptor (beta chain) is a study of CD8 T cells in Susac syndrome. Germline V CDR1 and CDR2: LNHDA, SQIVND (reference sequence). This CDR3 spans 15 amino acids. With 3 bases removed from V and 7 bases from J, the gap between germline ends came to 16 bases. Random-hexamer reverse transcription was applied to roughly 0.5 to 1 ug RNA. Multiplex PCR with immunoSEQ amplified the TCR beta CDR3 across 54 Vbeta and 13 Jbeta. TCRdb used MiXCR to reprocess the immunoSEQ multiplex PCR reads, holding one entry per CDR3 protein. The data contain some 150,000 distinct CDR3 sequences, less than 97% of them singletons. The multiple sclerosis controls were treatment-naive patients with relapsing-remitting disease that was stable or active. TEMRA cells were FACS-enriched, and CD8+ and CD4+ T cells were isolated negatively.

The chain is built from TRBV19 and TRBJ1-5; a weak D match, TRBD1 (5 bases). Material for sequencing was CD8+ T cells from PBMCs. This sequence originates from a human donor with multiple sclerosis. CDR3 nucleotide sequence: TGTGCCAGTAGTATTTCTGTCTGGGGCGTACAGCCCCAGCATTTT. It specifies CASSISVWGVQPQHF.